This T cell receptor beta chain was documented in a study of cytomegalovirus exposure and HLA in healthy donors. Regarding the study as a whole: Cytomegalovirus status, reportedly, was diagnosed with high specificity and sensitivity by the classifier. A later analysis showed HLA-associated TCR beta chains outstripping equally common others in clonal expansion.

PCR involved 60 Vbeta and 13 Jbeta primers. Libraries were prepared by immunoSEQ multiplex PCR; TCRdb keeps only in-frame clonotypes and omits some of them. The sample table sets out over 120,000 clones. As for this clone: The target antigen is unknown.

Trimming cost V 4 bases and J 7 bases; bases outside gene matches: 9. Germline values: CDR1 SGHKS, CDR2 YYEKEE (reference sequence). The CDR3 length is 15 residues. The V call is TRBV5-5, the J call TRBJ1-5; 9 positions match TRBD1. The sequenced material came from PBMCs. The sequence was collected from a male donor in good health and CMV-seronegative. The CDR3 here is CASSQPDRGNQPQHF. Written as DNA, the CDR3 is TGTGCCAGCAGCCAACCGGACAGGGGAAACCAGCCCCAGCATTTT. The full variable domain, rest sourced from reference TRBV5-5 and TRBJ1-5, is DAGVTQSPTHLIKTRGQQVTLRCSPISGHKSVSWYQQVLGQGPQFIFQYYEKEERGRGNFPDRFSARQFPNYSSELNVNALLLGDSALYLCASSQPDRGNQPQHFGDGTRLSIL.